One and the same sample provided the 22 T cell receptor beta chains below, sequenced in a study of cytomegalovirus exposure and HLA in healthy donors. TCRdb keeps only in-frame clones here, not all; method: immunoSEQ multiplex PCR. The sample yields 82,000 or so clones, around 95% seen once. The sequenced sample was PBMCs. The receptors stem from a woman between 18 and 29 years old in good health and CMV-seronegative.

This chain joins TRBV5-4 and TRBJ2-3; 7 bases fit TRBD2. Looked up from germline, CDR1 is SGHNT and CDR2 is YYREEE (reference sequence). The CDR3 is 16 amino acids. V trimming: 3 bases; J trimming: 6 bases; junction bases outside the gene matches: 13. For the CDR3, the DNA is TGTGCCAGCAGCTCCGGTGGGGGAGGGGTATGGGATACGCAGTATTTT. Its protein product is CASSSGGGGVWDTQYF. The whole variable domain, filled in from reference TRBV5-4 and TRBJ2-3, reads ETGVTQSPTHLIKTRGQQVTLRCSSQSGHNTVSWYQQALGQGPQFIFQYYREEENGRGNFPPRFSGLQFPNYSSELNVNALELDDSALYLCASSSGGGGVWDTQYFGPGTRLTVL.

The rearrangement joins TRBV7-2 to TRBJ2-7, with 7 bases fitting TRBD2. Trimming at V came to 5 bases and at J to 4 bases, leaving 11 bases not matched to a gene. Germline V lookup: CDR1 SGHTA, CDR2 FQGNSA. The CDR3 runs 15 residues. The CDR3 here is CASSLPGGFGYEQYF. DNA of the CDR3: TGTGCCAGCAGCCTGCCCGGGGGGTTCGGTTACGAGCAGTACTTC. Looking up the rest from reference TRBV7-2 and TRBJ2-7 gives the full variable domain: GAGVSQSPSNKVTEKGKDVELRCDPISGHTALYWYRQSLGQGLEFLIYFQGNSAPDKSGLPSDRFSAERTGGSVSTLTIQRTQQEDSAVYLCASSLPGGFGYEQYFGPGTRLTVT.

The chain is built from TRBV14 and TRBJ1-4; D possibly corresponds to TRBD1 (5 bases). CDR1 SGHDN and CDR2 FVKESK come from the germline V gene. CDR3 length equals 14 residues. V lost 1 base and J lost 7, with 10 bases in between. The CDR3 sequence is CASSQAGSSEKLFF. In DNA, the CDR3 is TGTGCCAGCAGCCAAGCAGGGTCCAGTGAAAAACTGTTTTTT.

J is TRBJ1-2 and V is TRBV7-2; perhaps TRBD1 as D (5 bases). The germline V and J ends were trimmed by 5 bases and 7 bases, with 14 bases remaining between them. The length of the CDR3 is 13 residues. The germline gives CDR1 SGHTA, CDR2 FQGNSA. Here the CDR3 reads CASSAGREGGYTF. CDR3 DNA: TGTGCCAGCAGCGCGGGCAGGGAGGGTGGCTACACCTTC.

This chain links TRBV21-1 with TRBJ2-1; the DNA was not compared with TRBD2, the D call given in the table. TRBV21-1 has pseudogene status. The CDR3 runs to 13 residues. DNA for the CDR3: TGTGCCAGCAGCCCTCAAAGAGACAATGAGCAGTTCTTC. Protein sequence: CASSPQRDNEQFF.

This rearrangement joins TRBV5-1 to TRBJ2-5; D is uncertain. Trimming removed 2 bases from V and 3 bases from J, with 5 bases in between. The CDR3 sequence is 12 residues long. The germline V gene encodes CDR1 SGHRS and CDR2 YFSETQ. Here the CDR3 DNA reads TGCGCCAGCAGCTTCGAGAAAGAGACCCAGTACTTC. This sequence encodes CASSFEKETQYF. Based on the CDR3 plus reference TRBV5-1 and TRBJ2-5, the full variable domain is KAGVTQTPRYLIKTRGQQVTLSCSPISGHRSVSWYQQTPGQGLQFLFEYFSETQRNKGNFPGRFSGRQFSNSRSEMNVSTLELGDSALYLCASSFEKETQYFGPGTRLLVL.

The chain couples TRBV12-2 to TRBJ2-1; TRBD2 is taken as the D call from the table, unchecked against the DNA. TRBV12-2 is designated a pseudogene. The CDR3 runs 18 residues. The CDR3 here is CASRSTRRRDAGYNEQFF. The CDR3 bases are TGTGCAAGTCGCTCAACTAGAAGACGGGATGCAGGCTACAATGAGCAGTTCTTC.

CDR3 sequence reads: CASSLGGPYEQYF. The CDR3 region has the DNA TGTGCCAGCAGCTTAGGGGGGCCCTACGAGCAGTACTTC. The V and J genes are TRBV7-9 and TRBJ2-7, with D possibly matching TRBD1 (6 bases). The germline V and J ends were trimmed by 1 base and 2 bases, with 6 bases remaining between them. The CDR3 has 13 residues. Germline CDR1 reads SEHNR; CDR2 reads FQNEAQ (reference sequence).

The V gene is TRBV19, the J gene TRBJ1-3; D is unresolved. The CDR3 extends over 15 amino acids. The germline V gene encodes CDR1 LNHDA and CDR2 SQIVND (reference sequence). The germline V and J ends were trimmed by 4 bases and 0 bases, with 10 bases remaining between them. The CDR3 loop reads CASSTPGSSGNTIYF. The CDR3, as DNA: TGTGCCAGTAGTACCCCCGGGAGCTCTGGAAACACCATATATTTT.

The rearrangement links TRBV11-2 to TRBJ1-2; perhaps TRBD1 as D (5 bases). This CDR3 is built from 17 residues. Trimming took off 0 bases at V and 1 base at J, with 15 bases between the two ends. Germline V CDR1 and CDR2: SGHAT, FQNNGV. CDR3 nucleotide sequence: TGTGCCAGCAGCTTAGACGACTGGGGCGGGGATAACTATGGCTACACCTTC. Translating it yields CASSLDDWGGDNYGYTF.

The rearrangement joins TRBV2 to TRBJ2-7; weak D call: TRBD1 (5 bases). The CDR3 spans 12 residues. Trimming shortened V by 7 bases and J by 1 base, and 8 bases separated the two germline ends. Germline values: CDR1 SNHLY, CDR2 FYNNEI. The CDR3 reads CASNTGSYEQYF. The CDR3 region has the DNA TGTGCCAGCAATACAGGTTCCTACGAGCAGTACTTC.

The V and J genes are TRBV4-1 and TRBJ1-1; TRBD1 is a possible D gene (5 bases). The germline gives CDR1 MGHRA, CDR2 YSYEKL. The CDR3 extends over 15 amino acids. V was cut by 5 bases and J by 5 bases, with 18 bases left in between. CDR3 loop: CASSAQTGEGTEAFF. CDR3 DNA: TGCGCCAGCAGCGCACAGACCGGGGAGGGGACTGAAGCTTTCTTT.

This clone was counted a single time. The CDR3 reads CASSLAGAENTIYF. DNA of the CDR3: TGTGCCAGCAGCTTAGCAGGGGCTGAAAACACCATATATTTT. The rearrangement links TRBV7-9 to TRBJ1-3, with TRBD1 as a possible D gene (5 bases). The CDR3 is 14 amino acids. Germline assignment: CDR1 SEHNR and CDR2 FQNEAQ (reference sequence). Trimming removed 0 bases at V and 6 bases at J, with 9 bases between.

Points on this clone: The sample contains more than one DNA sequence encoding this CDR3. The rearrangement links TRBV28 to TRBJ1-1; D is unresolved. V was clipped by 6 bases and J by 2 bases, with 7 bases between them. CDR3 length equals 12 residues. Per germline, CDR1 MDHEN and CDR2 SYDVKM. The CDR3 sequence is CASSLANTEAFF. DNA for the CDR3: TGTGCCAGCAGCCTGGCCAACACTGAAGCTTTCTTT.

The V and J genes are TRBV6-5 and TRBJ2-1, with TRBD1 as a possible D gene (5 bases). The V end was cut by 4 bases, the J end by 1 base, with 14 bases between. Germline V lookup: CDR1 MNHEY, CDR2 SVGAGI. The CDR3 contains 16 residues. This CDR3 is CASSLRGFKSYNEQFF. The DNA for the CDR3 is TGTGCCAGCAGTTTAAGGGGTTTCAAGTCCTACAATGAGCAGTTCTTC.

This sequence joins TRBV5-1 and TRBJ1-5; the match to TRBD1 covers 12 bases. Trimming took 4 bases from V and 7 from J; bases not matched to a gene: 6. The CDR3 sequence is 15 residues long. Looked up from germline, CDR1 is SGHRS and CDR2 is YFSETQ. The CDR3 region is CASSLGTGGLQPQHF. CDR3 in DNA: TGCGCCAGCAGCCTAGGGACAGGGGGCTTGCAGCCCCAGCATTTT.

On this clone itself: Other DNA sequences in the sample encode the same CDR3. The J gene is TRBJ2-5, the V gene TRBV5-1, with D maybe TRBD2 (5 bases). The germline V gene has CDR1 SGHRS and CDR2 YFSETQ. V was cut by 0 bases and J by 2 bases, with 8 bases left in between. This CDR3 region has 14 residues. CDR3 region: CASSLGGIQETQYF. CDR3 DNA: TGCGCCAGCAGCTTGGGAGGGATTCAAGAGACCCAGTACTTC.

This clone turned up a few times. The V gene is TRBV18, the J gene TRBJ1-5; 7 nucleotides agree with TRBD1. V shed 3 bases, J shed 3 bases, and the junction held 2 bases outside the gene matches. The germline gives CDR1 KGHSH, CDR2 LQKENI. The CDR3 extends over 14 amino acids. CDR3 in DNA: TGTGCCAGCTCACCTGACAGGGACAATCAGCCCCAGCATTTT. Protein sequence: CASSPDRDNQPQHF.

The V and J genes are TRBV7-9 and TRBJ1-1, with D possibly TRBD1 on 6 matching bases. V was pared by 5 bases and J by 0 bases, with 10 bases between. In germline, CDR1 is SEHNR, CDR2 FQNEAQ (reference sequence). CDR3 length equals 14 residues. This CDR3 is CASSRTALNTEAFF. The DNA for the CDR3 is TGTGCCAGCAGCAGGACAGCACTGAACACTGAAGCTTTCTTT.

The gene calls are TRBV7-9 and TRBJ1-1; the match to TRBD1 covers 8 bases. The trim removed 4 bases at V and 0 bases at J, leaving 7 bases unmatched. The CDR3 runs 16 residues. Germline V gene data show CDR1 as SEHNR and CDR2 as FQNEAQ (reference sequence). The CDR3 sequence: CASSSPQGGMNTEAFF. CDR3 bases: TGTGCCAGCAGCTCCCCACAGGGGGGGATGAACACTGAAGCTTTCTTT.

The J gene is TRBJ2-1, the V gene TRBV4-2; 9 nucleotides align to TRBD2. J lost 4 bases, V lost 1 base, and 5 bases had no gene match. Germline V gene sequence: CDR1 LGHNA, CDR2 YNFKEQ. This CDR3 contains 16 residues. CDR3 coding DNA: TGTGCCAGCAGCCAAGGCGGGCGGGAGGGGTACAATGAGCAGTTCTTC. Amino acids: CASSQGGREGYNEQFF.

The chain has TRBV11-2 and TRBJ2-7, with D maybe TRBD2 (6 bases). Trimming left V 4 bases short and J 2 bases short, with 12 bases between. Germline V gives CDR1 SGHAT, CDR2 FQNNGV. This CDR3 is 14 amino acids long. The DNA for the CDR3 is TGTGCCAGCAGCTCTATGGGGGGACCCTACGAGCAGTACTTC. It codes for CASSSMGGPYEQYF.